Listed below are T cell receptor beta chains from one sample, sequenced in a study of blood T cells in healthy people across ages. TCRdb independently ran MiXCR on the 5' RACE reads; one entry per CDR3 protein. The sample contains approximately 700,000 distinct CDR3 sequences, about 30% of which appear only once. The specimen was blood. These receptors were collected from an elderly woman in good health. Both conserved end residues are part of each CDR3. The D gene is left open where the match is weak. Clone sizes are given selectively: once, few, many, or a class where the clone is expanded.

j_gene | d_gene | v_gene | abundance | CDR3aa | CDR3nt
TRBJ2-5 | TRBD2 | TRBV7-2 | many | CASSLAGLAGETQYF | TGTGCCAGCAGCTTGGCCGGACTAGCGGGAGAGACCCAGTACTTC
TRBJ2-3 | TRBD2 | TRBV9 | . | CASSAYSGGANTQYF | TGTGCCAGCAGCGCTTATAGCGGGGGGGCAAATACGCAGTATTTT
TRBJ1-4 | . | TRBV29-1 | many | CSVVGRNEKLFF | TGCAGCGTTGTTGGCAGAAATGAAAAACTGTTTTTT
TRBJ2-7 | TRBD1 | TRBV11-2 | many | CASSPGQGREQYF | TGTGCCAGCAGCCCGGGACAGGGCCGGGAGCAGTACTTC
TRBJ1-2 | . | TRBV7-9 | many | CASSPRPGYGYTF | TGTGCCAGCAGCCCTCGCCCGGGCTATGGCTACACCTTC
TRBJ2-7 | . | TRBV5-1 | many | CASSTTNRERQYF | TGCGCCAGCAGCACAACCAACAGGGAAAGGCAGTACTTC
TRBJ2-5 | . | TRBV28 | . | CASSFPLGRVQETQYF | TGTGCCAGCAGTTTCCCCTTGGGCAGGGTCCAAGAGACCCAGTACTTC
TRBJ2-1 | . | TRBV19 | many | CASSIGLANEQFF | TGTGCCAGTAGTATAGGGCTAGCCAATGAGCAGTTCTTC
TRBJ1-1 | . | TRBV3-1 | few | CASSQAIRPGTEAFF | TGTGCCAGCAGCCAAGCCATCCGGCCGGGGACCGAAGCTTTCTTT
TRBJ2-5 | . | TRBV28 | . | CATGFETQYF | TGTGCTACAGGGTTTGAGACCCAGTACTTC
TRBJ2-1 | TRBD2 | TRBV27 | many | CASSLLRTSEQNEQFF | TGTGCCAGCAGTTTACTTCGGACTAGCGAGCAGAATGAGCAGTTCTTC
TRBJ1-2 | . | TRBV29-1 | many | CSVVGGGANYGYTF | TGCAGCGTTGTCGGTGGAGGGGCTAACTATGGCTACACCTTC
TRBJ2-2 | . | TRBV9 | . | CASSVVSRGGTGELFF | TGTGCCAGCAGCGTAGTCTCCCGGGGCGGCACCGGGGAGCTGTTTTTT
TRBJ2-5 | TRBD2 | TRBV7-2 | . | CASSFERGGETQYF | TGTGCCAGCAGCTTCGAGCGGGGGGGAGAGACCCAGTACTTC
TRBJ2-7 | . | TRBV15 | once | CATSRDEREQYF | TGTGCCACCAGCAGAGATGAGCGCGAGCAGTACTTC
TRBJ2-7 | . | TRBV12-3/TRBV12-4 | . | CASILDRGGEQYF | .
TRBJ2-3 | TRBD2 | TRBV28 | . | CASSLRGGAGTQYF | TGTGCCAGCAGTTTACGGGGGGGGGCGGGTACGCAGTATTTT
TRBJ1-2 | . | TRBV4-1 | many | CASSQITGNYGYTF | TGCGCCAGCAGCCAGATTACAGGGAACTATGGCTACACCTTC
TRBJ2-7 | . | TRBV5-1 | . | CASSSGTRDEQYF | TGCGCCAGCAGCTCCGGGACCCGGGACGAGCAGTACTTC
TRBJ2-3 | TRBD2 | TRBV7-9 | many | CASSLGVQSLAGDTQYF | TGTGCCAGCAGCTTAGGTGTTCAGTCTCTAGCGGGGGATACGCAGTATTTT
TRBJ1-1 | . | TRBV30 | . | CAWSNTGMNTEAFF | TGTGCCTGGAGTAATACAGGGATGAACACTGAAGCTTTCTTT
TRBJ1-2 | . | TRBV25-1 | few | CASSEAYYTF | TGTGCCAGCAGTGAAGCTTACTACACCTTC
TRBJ2-4 | TRBD1 | TRBV6-2/TRBV6-3 | . | CASSGTGGNIQYF | TGTGCCAGCAGCGGGACAGGGGGGAACATTCAGTACTTC
TRBJ1-6 | . | TRBV7-8 | . | CASSSLDGLNLLTLHF | TGTGCCAGCAGCTCGCTAGACGGGCTCAACCTCCTCACCCTCCACTTT
TRBJ2-3 | TRBD2 | TRBV20-1 | many | CSARDFLAGADTQYF | TGCAGTGCTAGAGATTTCCTAGCGGGGGCAGATACGCAGTATTTT
TRBJ1-4 | . | TRBV29-1 | . | CSAAGGASEKRFF | TGCAGCGCCGCCGGGGGGGCCAGTGAAAAACGGTTTTTT